This is a list of T cell receptor beta chains from one sample in a study of OX40 agonist ivuxolimab in advanced cancers. Clones were sequenced by immunoSEQ multiplex PCR, and TCRdb holds only the in-frame ones, with some missing. The sample has 74,000 or so clones; about 90% are singletons. The sequenced sample was CD4+ or CD8+ T cells sorted from blood, obtained in a trial of the OX40 agonist ivuxolimab. These receptors all stem from an adult with an advanced solid tumor such as melanoma, head and neck, liver or kidney cancer. The CDR3 runs from the conserved cysteine through the conserved F or W. The order of the fields is V gene, D gene, clone size, J gene, CDR3 length, CDR3 protein, CDR3 DNA. A D gene is named only where the DNA matches it firmly. For some rows the clone size is stated as once, few or many, or as a class when expanded; others skip it.

TRBV6-1	-	-	TRBJ1-5	14	CASSGRETYQPQHF	TGTGCCAGCAGTGGACGGGAAACCTATCAGCCCCAGCATTTT
TRBV5-1	TRBD1	-	TRBJ2-7	16	CASSLGQGTLSYEQYF	TGCGCCAGCAGCTTGGGACAGGGGACCTTGTCCTACGAGCAGTACTTC
TRBV4-1	-	-	TRBJ2-7	15	CASSRLPGTRYEQYF	TGCGCCAGCAGCCGCCTGCCCGGGACTCGCTACGAGCAGTACTTC
TRBV18	TRBD1	-	TRBJ1-6	16	CASSVTRTGTNSPLHF	TGTGCCAGCTCAGTCACCCGGACAGGGACCAATTCACCCCTCCACTTT
TRBV2	-	-	TRBJ1-1	12	CASSDRGRSAFF	TGTGCCAGCAGTGACAGAGGCCGGTCGGCTTTCTTT
TRBV29-1	TRBD1	-	TRBJ2-5	14	CSVEGGQGQETQYF	TGCAGCGTTGAAGGGGGACAGGGTCAAGAGACCCAGTACTTC
TRBV5-1	TRBD2	-	TRBJ2-3	14	CASSLVSGTDTQYF	TGCGCCAGCAGCTTGGTTAGCGGGACGGATACGCAGTATTTT
TRBV5-1	-	-	TRBJ1-4	15	CASSLATATNEKLFF	TGCGCCAGCAGCTTGGCGACCGCAACTAATGAAAAACTGTTTTTT
TRBV2	TRBD1	-	TRBJ1-1	14	CASSLEGADTEAFF	TGTGCCAGCAGCTTGGAGGGGGCGGACACTGAAGCTTTCTTT
TRBV4-2	TRBD1	once	TRBJ2-3	15	CASSQELDRGDTQYF	TGTGCCAGCAGCCAAGAACTAGACAGGGGAGATACGCAGTATTTT
TRBV2	TRBD1	few	TRBJ1-5	13	CASMGQGNQPQHF	TGTGCCAGCATGGGACAGGGGAATCAGCCCCAGCATTTT
TRBV12-1	-	-	TRBJ1-5	15	CATRRAGKDNQPQHF	TGTGCCACCAGGAGAGCGGGGAAGGACAATCAGCCCCAGCATTTT
TRBV6-1	-	-	TRBJ2-3	13	CASSEAVGNTQYF	TGTGCCAGCAGTGAAGCCGTGGGGAATACGCAGTATTTT
TRBV10-1	-	-	TRBJ2-2	13	CASRSRNTGELFF	TGCGCCAGCAGGTCCAGGAACACCGGGGAGCTGTTTTTT
TRBV5-1	TRBD1	-	TRBJ2-1	17	CASSLDPPGQGANEQFF	TGCGCCAGCAGCTTGGATCCACCGGGACAGGGGGCGAATGAGCAGTTCTTC
TRBV7-9	TRBD2	-	TRBJ2-7	13	CASSRAGAYEQYF	TGTGCCAGCAGCCGGGCGGGGGCCTACGAGCAGTACTTC
TRBV27	-	-	TRBJ1-2	14	CASSPSGRIYGYTF	TGTGCCAGCAGTCCCTCAGGACGGATCTATGGCTACACCTTC
TRBV5-1	-	-	TRBJ1-2	14	CASSLAGNHYGYTF	TGCGCCAGCAGCTTGGCCGGCAACCACTATGGCTACACCTTC
TRBV5-1	-	-	TRBJ1-1	13	CASTAAGTTEAFF	TGCGCCAGCACCGCCGCAGGGACAACTGAAGCTTTCTTT
TRBV5-1	-	-	TRBJ2-7	12	CASSLVSDEQYF	TGCGCCAGCAGCTTGGTGTCCGACGAGCAGTACTTC
TRBV9	-	once	TRBJ2-3	14	CASSPRQATDTQYF	TGTGCCAGCAGCCCCCGACAGGCCACAGATACGCAGTATTTT
TRBV28	-	-	TRBJ1-2	17	CASSLFRLKGPLYGYTF	TGTGCCAGCAGTTTATTTCGTCTTAAGGGGCCCCTCTATGGCTACACCTTC
TRBV28	-	-	TRBJ2-1	16	CASSSLWTKPNNEQFF	TGTGCCAGCAGTTCACTTTGGACGAAACCCAACAATGAGCAGTTCTTC
TRBV28	-	-	TRBJ2-7	13	CASSRDLGYEQYF	TGTGCCAGCAGTAGGGACCTAGGCTACGAGCAGTACTTC
TRBV29-1	TRBD1	-	TRBJ1-5	13	CSVGQGGGQPQHF	TGCAGCGTCGGACAGGGAGGAGGGCAGCCCCAGCATTTT
TRBV6-5	-	-	TRBJ1-5	15	CASSYSGRGNQPQHF	TGTGCCAGCAGTTACTCGGGCAGGGGAAATCAGCCCCAGCATTTT
TRBV6-5	TRBD2	-	TRBJ2-1	14	CASSAVASGNEQFF	TGTGCCAGCAGTGCCGTAGCTAGCGGCAATGAGCAGTTCTTC
TRBV2	-	-	TRBJ2-3	11	CASGLTDTQYF	TGTGCCAGCGGCCTCACAGATACGCAGTATTTT
TRBV5-1	-	-	TRBJ2-7	18	CASSSNDRLSRISYEQYF	TGCGCCAGCAGCTCAAACGACAGGCTTTCCCGGATTTCCTACGAGCAGTACTTC
TRBV11-2	TRBD2	-	TRBJ2-3	19	CASSLEGPSVAGFLDTQYF	TGTGCCAGCAGCTTAGAGGGGCCGTCGGTAGCGGGGTTTTTAGATACGCAGTATTTT
TRBV6-1	-	-	TRBJ2-4	17	CASSEARNRWNKNIQYF	TGTGCCAGCAGTGAAGCGCGGAACAGGTGGAACAAAAACATTCAGTACTTC
TRBV28	-	-	TRBJ2-7	15	CASSSDGFGIYEQYF	TGTGCCAGCAGCTCGGACGGATTTGGAATCTACGAGCAGTACTTC
TRBV7-3	-	-	TRBJ2-2	13	CASSFSGAGELFF	TGTGCCAGCAGCTTCAGTGGGGCTGGGGAGCTGTTTTTT
TRBV15	TRBD1	once	TRBJ2-1	14	CATSKGQGYNEQFF	TGTGCCACCTCCAAGGGACAGGGCTACAATGAGCAGTTCTTC
TRBV11-2	-	once	TRBJ2-1	13	CASSLETDNEQFF	TGTGCCAGCAGCTTAGAGACAGACAATGAGCAGTTCTTC